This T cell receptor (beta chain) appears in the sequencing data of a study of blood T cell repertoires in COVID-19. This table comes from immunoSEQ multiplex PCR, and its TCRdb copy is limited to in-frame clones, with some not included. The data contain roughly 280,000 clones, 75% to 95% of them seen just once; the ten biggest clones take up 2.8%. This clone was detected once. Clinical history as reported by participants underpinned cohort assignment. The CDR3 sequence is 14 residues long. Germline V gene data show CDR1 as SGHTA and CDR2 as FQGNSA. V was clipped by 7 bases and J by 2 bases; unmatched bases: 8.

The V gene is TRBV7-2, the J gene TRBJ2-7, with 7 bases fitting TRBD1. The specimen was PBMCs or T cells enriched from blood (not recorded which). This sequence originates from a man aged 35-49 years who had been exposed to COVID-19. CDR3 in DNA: TGTGCCAGCACCGAGACAGGGAAACCCTACGAGCAGTACTTC. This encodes CASTETGKPYEQYF. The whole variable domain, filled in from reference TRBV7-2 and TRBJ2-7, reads GAGVSQSPSNKVTEKGKDVELRCDPISGHTALYWYRQSLGQGLEFLIYFQGNSAPDKSGLPSDRFSAERTGGSVSTLTIQRTQQEDSAVYLCASTETGKPYEQYFGPGTRLTVT.